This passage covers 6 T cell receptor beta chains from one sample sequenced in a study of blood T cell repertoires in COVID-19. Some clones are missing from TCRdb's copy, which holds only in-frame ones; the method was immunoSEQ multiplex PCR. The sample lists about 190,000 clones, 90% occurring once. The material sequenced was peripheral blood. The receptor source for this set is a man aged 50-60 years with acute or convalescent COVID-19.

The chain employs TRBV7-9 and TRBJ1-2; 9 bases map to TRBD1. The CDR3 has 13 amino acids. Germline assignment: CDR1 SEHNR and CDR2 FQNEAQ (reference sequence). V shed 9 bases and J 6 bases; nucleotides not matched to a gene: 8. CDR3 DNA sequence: TGTGCCAGTCGACAGGGGGAAGGGCATGGCTACACCTTC. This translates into CASRQGEGHGYTF. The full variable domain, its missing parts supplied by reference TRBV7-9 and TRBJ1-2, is DTGVSQNPRHKITKRGQNVTFRCDPISEHNRLYWYRQTLGQGPEFLTYFQNEAQLEKSRLLSDRFSAERPKGSFSTLEIQRTEQGDSAMYLCASRQGEGHGYTFGSGTRLTVV.

CDR3 sequence (DNA): TGTGCCAGCAGCGCACAGGGGGCTGGTTCACCCCTCCACTTT. Its protein product is CASSAQGAGSPLHF. V is TRBV28 and J is TRBJ1-6; TRBD1 matches at 9 bases. This CDR3 is built from 14 residues. The junction had 6 bases not matched to a gene; V was cut back by 6 bases and J by 9 bases. Germline loops: CDR1 MDHEN, CDR2 SYDVKM.

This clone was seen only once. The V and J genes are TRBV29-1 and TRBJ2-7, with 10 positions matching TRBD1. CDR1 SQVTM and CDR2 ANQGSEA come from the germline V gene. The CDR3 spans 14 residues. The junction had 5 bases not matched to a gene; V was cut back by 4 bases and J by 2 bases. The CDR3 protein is CSVGGQGGPYEQYF. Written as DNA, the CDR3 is TGCAGCGTTGGAGGACAGGGGGGCCCCTACGAGCAGTACTTC.

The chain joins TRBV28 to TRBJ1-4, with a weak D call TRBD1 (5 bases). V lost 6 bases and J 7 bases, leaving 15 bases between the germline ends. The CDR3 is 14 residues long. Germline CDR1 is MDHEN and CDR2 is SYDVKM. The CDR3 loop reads CASRSRVQGEKLFF. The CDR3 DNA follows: TGTGCCAGCAGATCCAGGGTACAAGGTGAAAAACTGTTTTTT.

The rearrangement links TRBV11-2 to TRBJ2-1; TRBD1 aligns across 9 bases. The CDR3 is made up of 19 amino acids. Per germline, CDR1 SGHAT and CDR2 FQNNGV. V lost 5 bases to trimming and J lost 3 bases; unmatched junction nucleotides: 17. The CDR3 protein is CASSPLASTGGLFYNEQFF. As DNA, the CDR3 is TGTGCCAGCAGCCCTCTGGCGTCGACAGGGGGACTCTTCTACAATGAGCAGTTCTTC.

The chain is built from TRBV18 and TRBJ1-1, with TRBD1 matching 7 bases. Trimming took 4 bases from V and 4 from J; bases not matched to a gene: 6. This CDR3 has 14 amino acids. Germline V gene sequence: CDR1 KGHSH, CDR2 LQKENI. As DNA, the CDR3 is TGTGCCAGCTCACAGCAGGGGGTGAGCACTGAAGCTTTCTTT. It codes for CASSQQGVSTEAFF.